The sequence of this T cell receptor beta chain was determined in a study of OX40 agonist ivuxolimab in advanced cancers. Looking at the study overall: An anti-OX40 (CD134) antibody with agonistic activity, ivuxolimab, was administered to patients. Study-wide results and limits: Relatively little clonal expansion, among the lowest observed, appeared in partial responders at 0.1-3.0 mg/kg.

Generated by immunoSEQ multiplex PCR, the TCRdb table keeps only in-frame clones and is missing some. The sample holds some 42,000 clones, 80% to 90% seen once. The CDR3 length is 15 residues. V was trimmed by 5 bases and J by 5 bases, leaving 16 bases between them. The germline gives CDR1 SEHNR, CDR2 FQNEAQ (reference sequence). Concerning this clone: Its antigen is not known.

Peripheral blood came from all dose cohorts at three timepoints. Sequencing was performed on CD4+ or CD8+ T cells sorted from blood, taken in a trial of the OX40 agonist ivuxolimab. The clonotype originates from an adult with an advanced solid tumor such as melanoma, head and neck, liver or kidney cancer. The chain carries TRBV7-9 and TRBJ2-1; maybe TRBD1 (6 bases). CDR3 amino acids: CASSPRDKPDNEQFF. The CDR3 DNA reads as TGTGCCAGCAGCCCCCGGGACAAACCCGACAATGAGCAGTTCTTC.